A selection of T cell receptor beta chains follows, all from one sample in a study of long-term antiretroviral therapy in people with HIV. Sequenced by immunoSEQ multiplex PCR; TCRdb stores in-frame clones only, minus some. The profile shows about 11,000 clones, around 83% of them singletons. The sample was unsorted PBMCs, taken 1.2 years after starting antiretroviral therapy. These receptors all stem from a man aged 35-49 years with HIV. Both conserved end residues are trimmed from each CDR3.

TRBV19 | ASSMSRRISSYNEQF
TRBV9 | ASSILTGELF
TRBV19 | ASKFADTDTQY
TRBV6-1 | ASSEGQGTEAF
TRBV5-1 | ASSTNDAGAYEQY
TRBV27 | ASSPYGSYNEQF
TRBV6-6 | ASSLGTGNQPQH
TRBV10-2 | ASSDGQGFSPLH
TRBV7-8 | ASTPDSGNEKLF
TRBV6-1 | ASSVMDTGELF
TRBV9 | ASSVAGRGSYEQY
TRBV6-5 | ASSSSGQGEAF
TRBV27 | ASKSGGTYNEQF
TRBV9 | ASSPGSWANTEAF
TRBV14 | ASSQGWGADTEAF
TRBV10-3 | AISDREGNTGELF
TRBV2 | ASSQGARNQPQH
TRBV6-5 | ASRRRDRYGAQY
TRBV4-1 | ASSQPGQDGYT
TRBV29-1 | SVDTGETGTEAF
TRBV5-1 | ASSPVIGEGNIQY
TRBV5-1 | ASRPRTWTNTGELF
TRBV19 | ASSIMAGGSYGYT
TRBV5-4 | ASSPDLGYGYT
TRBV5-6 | ASSLGQGNYGYT
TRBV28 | ASSLLDGRSGNTIY
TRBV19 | ASSGGRGDEQF
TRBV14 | ASSQDRYEQY
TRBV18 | ASSPRDGTEAF
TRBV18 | ASSPVRMGTDTQY
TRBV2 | ASSDGSGLTDTQY
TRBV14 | ASSPPSGSFREQY
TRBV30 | AWTGEASGYEQY
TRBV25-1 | ASQGYEQY
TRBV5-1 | ASSRTMTGLSNYGYT
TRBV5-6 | ASSSAGREVYEKLF
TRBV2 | ASSLTGGAINEQF
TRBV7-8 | ASSLVGGTQETQY
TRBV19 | ASTLTGGADNEQF
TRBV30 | AWSVTNEQF
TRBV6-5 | ASSYLTRGPEQY
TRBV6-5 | ASSYAGGETQY
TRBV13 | ASSTTGASDGYT
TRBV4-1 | ASSQESAWYEQY
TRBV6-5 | ASSYGGNYGYT
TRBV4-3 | ASSQETGGGGYT
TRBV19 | ASSIDWNTDTQY
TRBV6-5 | ASSTGNTGELF
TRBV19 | ASSMAGVHNQPQH
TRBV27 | ASSPGTVEQY
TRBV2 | ASRREGYGYT
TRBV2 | ASIYGTGINYGYT